This TCR beta chain was captured by sequencing in a study of cytomegalovirus exposure and HLA in healthy donors. General study points: The study flagged 150 to 200 TCR beta chains as cytomegalovirus-associated. In an earlier analysis, productive rearrangement rates for most beta V segments clustered near 87% or 30%.

Losses at the gene ends were 6 bases for V and 4 bases for J; bases not matched to a gene: 14. Germline V lookup: CDR1 MNHEY, CDR2 SMNVEV (reference sequence). The CDR3 covers 16 residues. PCR used 60 Vbeta primers and 13 Jbeta primers. Sequencing used immunoSEQ multiplex PCR; TCRdb keeps in-frame clones, though not all of them. The repertoire table contains about 41,000 clones. A word on this clone: Its antigen is not known.

This cohort consisted of healthy bone marrow donors. Sequenced sample: PBMCs. The chain couples TRBV27 to TRBJ1-1; 7 bases map to TRBD1. The clonotype was recovered from a man aged 30 to 45 in good health and CMV-seronegative. CDR3 bases: TGTGCCAGCAGCCATCTACAGGTTCAGGGGGGCACTGAAGCTTTCTTT. Translating gives CASSHLQVQGGTEAFF.